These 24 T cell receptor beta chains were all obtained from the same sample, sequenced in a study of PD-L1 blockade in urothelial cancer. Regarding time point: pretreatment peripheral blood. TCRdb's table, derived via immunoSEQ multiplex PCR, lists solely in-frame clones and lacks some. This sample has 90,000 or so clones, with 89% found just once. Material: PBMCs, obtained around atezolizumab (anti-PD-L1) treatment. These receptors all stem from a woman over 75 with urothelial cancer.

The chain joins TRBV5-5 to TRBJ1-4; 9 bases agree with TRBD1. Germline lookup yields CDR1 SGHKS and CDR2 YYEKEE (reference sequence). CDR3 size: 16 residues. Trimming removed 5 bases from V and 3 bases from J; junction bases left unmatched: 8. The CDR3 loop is CASSSGQGISNEKLFF. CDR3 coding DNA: TGTGCCAGCAGTTCCGGACAGGGGATTTCTAATGAAAAACTGTTTTTT.

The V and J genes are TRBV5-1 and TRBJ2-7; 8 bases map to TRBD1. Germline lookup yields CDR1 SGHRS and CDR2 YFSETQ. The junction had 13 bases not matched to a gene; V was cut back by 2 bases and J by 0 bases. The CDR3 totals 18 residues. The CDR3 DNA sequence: TGCGCCAGCAGCTTCTTGGGACAGGCCATCGTTAGCTCCTACGAGCAGTACTTC. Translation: CASSFLGQAIVSSYEQYF.

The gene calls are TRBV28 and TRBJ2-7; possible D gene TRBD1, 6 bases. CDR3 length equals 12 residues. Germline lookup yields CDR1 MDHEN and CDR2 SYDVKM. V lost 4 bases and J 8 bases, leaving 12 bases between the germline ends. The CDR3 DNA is TGTGCCAGCAGTTCCACAGGGAACCAGCAGTACTTC. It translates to CASSSTGNQQYF.

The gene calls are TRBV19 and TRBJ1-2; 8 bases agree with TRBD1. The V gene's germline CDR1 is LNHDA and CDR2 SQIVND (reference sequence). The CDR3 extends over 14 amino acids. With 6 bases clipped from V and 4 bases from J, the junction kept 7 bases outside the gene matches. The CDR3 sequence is CASSTGGRVYGYTF. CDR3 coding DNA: TGTGCCAGTAGCACAGGGGGTCGGGTCTATGGCTACACCTTC.

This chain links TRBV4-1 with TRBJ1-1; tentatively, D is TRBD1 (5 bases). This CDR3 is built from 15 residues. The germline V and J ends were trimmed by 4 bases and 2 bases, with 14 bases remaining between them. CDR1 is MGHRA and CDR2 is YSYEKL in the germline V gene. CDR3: CASSLLDTTNTEAFF. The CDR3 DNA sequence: TGCGCCAGCAGCCTTCTGGACACTACCAACACTGAAGCTTTCTTT.

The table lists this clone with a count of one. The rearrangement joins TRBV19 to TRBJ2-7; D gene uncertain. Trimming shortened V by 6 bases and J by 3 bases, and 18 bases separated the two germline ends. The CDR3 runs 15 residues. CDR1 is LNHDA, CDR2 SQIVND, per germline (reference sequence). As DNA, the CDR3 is TGTGCCAGTAGCACCTCCCGATTGGCAGGCTACGAGCAGTACTTC. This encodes CASSTSRLAGYEQYF.

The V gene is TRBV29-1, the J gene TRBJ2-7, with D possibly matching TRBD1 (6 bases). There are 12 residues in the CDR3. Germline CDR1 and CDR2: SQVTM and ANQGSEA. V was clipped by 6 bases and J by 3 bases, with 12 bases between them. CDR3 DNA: TGCAGCGTCGGGACGGACAGCTACGAGCAGTACTTC. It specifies CSVGTDSYEQYF.

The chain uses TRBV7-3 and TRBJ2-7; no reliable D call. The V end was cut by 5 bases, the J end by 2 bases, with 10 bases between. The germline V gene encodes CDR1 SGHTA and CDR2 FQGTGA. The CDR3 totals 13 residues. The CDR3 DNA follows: TGTGCCAGCAGCCCTCTATTCACCTACGAGCAGTACTTC. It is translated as CASSPLFTYEQYF.

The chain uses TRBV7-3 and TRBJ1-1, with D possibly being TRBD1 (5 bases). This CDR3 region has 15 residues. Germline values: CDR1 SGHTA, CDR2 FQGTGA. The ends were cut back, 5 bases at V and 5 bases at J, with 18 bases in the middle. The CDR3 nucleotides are TGTGCCAGCAGCCCTTCGGGGGTCGTTGGGACTGAAGCTTTCTTT. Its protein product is CASSPSGVVGTEAFF.

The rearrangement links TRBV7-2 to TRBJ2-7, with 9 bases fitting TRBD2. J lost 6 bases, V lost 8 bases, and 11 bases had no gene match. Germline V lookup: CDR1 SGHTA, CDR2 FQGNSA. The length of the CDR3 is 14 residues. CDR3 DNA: TGTGCCAGCGGGTGGGGTAGCGGGAGTGCCGAGCAGTACTTC. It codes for CASGWGSGSAEQYF.

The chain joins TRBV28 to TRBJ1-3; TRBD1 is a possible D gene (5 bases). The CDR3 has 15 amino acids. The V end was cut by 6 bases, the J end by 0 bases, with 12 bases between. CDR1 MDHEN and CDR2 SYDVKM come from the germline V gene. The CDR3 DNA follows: TGTGCCAGCAGGGGGGGACCGCACTCTGGAAACACCATATATTTT. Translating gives CASRGGPHSGNTIYF.

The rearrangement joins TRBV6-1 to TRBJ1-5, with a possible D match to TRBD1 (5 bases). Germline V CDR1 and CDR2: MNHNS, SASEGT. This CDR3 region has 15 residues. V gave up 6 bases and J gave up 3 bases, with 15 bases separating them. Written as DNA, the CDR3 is TGTGCCAGCAGAGAAAGGGGAGGCTCCAATCAGCCCCAGCATTTT. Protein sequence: CASRERGGSNQPQHF.

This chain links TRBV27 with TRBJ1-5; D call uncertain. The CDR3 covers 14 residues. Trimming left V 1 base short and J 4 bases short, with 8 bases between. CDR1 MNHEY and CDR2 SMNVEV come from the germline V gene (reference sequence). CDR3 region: CASSLLGGNQPQHF. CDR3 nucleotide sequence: TGTGCCAGCAGTTTATTGGGCGGGAATCAGCCCCAGCATTTT.

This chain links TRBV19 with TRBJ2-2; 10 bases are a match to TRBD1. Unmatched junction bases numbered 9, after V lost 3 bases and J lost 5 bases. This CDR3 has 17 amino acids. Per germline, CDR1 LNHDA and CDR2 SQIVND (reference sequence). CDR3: CASSIERTGGTTGELFF. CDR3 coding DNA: TGTGCCAGTAGTATCGAACGGACAGGGGGTACAACCGGGGAGCTGTTTTTT.

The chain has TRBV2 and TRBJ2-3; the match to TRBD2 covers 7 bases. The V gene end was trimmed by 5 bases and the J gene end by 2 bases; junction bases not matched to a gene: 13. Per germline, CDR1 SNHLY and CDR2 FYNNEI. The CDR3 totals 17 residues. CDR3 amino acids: CASSYQRAGTATDTQYF. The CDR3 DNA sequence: TGTGCCAGCAGTTATCAAAGAGCGGGAACCGCCACAGATACGCAGTATTTT. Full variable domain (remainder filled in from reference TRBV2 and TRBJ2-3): EPEVTQTPSHQVTQMGQEVILRCVPISNHLYFYWYRQILGQKVEFLVSFYNNEISEKSEIFDDQFSVERPDGSNFTLKIRSTKLEDSAMYFCASSYQRAGTATDTQYFGPGTRLTVL.

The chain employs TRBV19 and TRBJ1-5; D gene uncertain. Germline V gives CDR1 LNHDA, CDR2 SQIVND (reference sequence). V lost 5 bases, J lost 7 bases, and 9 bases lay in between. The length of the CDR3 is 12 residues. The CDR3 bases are TGTGCCAGTAGTTTATCGGGGCAGCCCCAGCATTTT. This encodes CASSLSGQPQHF. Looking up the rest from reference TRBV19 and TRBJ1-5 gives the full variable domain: DGGITQSPKYLFRKEGQNVTLSCEQNLNHDAMYWYRQDPGQGLRLIYYSQIVNDFQKGDIAEGYSVSREKKESFPLTVTSAQKNPTAFYLCASSLSGQPQHFGDGTRLSIL.

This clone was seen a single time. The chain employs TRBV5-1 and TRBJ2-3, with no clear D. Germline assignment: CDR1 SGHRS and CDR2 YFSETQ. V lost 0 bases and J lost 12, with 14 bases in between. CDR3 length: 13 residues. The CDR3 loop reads CASSLEAPSPQYF. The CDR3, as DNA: TGCGCCAGCAGCTTGGAAGCCCCGAGTCCACAGTATTTT.

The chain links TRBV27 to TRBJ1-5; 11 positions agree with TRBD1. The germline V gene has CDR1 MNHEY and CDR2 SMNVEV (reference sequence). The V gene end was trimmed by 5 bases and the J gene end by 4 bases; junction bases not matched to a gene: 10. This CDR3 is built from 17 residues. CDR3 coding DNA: TGTGCCAGCAGTGCAAACGGACAGGGGGCAGGGAATCAGCCCCAGCATTTT. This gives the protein CASSANGQGAGNQPQHF.

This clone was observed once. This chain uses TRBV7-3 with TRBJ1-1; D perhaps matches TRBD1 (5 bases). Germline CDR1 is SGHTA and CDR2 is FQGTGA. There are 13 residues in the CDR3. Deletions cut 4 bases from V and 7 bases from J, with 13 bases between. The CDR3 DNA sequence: TGTGCCAGCAGCTCCTATCAGGGCTTTGAAGCTTTCTTT. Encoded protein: CASSSYQGFEAFF. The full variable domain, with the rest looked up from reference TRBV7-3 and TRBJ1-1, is GAGVSQTPSNKVTEKGKYVELRCDPISGHTALYWYRQSLGQGPEFLIYFQGTGAADDSGLPNDRFFAVRPEGSVSTLKIQRTERGDSAVYLCASSSYQGFEAFFGQGTRLTVV.

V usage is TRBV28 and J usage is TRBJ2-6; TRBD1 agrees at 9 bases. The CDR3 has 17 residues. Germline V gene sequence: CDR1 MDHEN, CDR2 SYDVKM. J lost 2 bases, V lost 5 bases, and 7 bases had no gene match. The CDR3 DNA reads TGTGCCAGCAGTCCCGGGACAGGGACAACTGGGGCCAACGTCCTGACTTTC. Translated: CASSPGTGTTGANVLTF.

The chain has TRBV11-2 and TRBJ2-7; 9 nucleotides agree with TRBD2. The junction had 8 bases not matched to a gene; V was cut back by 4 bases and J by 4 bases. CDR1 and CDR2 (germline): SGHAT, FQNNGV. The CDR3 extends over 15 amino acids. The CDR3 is CASSSGSGSFYEQYF. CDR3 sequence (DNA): TGTGCCAGCAGCTCGGGTAGCGGGAGCTTTTACGAGCAGTACTTC.

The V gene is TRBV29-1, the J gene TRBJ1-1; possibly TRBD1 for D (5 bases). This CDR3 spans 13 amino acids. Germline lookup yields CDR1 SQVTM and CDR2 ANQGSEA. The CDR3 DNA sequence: TGCAGTGTTACCGTGGGGGGAGACACTGAAGCTTTCTTT. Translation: CSVTVGGDTEAFF.

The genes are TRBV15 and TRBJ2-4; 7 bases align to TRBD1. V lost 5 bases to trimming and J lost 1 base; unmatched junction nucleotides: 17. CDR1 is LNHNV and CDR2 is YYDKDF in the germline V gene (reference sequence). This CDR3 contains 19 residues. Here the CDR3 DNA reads TGTGCCACCAGCGGGTTTGGGACAGCTCCTATACGGGCCAAAAACATTCAGTACTTC. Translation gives CATSGFGTAPIRAKNIQYF.

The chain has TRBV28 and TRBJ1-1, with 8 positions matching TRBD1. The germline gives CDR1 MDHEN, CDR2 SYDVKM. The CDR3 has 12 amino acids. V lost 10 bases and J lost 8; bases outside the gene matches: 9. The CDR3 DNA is TGTGCCATCAAGGGCAGGGGGCGAGAAGCTTTCTTT. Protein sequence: CAIKGRGREAFF.